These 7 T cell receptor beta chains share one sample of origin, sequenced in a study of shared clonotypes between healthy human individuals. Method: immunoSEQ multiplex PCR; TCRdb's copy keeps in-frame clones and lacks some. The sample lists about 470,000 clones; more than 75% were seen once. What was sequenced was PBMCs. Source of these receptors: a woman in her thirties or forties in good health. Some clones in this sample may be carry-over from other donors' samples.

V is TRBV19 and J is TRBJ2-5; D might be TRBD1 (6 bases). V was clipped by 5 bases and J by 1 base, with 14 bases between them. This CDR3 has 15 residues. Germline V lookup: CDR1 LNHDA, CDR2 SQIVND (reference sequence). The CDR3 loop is CASSVTQGSQETQYF. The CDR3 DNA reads TGTGCCAGTAGTGTCACACAGGGATCCCAAGAGACCCAGTACTTC.

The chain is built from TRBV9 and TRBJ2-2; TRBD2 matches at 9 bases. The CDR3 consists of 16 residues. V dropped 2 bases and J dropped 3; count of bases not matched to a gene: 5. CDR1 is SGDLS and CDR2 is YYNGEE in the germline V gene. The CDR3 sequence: CASSVGAGGDTGELFF. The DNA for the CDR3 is TGTGCCAGCAGCGTGGGAGCGGGAGGCGACACCGGGGAGCTGTTTTTT.

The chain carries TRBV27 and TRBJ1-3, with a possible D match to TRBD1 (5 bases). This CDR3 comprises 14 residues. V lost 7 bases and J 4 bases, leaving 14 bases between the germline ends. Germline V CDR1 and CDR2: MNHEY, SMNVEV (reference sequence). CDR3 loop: CASKPGRAGNTIYF. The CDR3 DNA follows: TGTGCCAGCAAACCCGGCAGGGCAGGAAACACCATATATTTT.

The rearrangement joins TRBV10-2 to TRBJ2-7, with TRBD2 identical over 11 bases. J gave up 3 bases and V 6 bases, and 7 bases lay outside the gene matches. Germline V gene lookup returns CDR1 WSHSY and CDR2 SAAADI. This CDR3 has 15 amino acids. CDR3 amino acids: CASREPGLADYEQYF. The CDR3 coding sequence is TGCGCCAGCAGGGAACCGGGACTAGCGGACTACGAGCAGTACTTC.

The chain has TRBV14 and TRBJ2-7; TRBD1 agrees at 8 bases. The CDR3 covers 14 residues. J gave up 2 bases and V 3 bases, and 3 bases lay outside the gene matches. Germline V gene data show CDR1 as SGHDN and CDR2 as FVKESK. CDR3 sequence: CASSHSTGAYEQYF. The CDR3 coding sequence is TGTGCCAGCAGCCACTCGACAGGGGCCTACGAGCAGTACTTC.

CDR3 protein: CASSFDSNQPQHF. The CDR3 DNA is TGTGCCAGCAGCTTCGATAGCAATCAGCCCCAGCATTTT. V gene TRBV7-3 combines with J gene TRBJ1-5, with D hard to call. Germline V gene data show CDR1 as SGHTA and CDR2 as FQGTGA. Trimming took 3 bases from V and 0 from J, leaving 3 bases between them. The CDR3 is 13 amino acids.

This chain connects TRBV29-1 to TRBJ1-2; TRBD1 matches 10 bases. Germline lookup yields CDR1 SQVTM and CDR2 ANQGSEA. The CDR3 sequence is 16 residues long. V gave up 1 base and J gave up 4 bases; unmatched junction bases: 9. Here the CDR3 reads CSVEVGGTGDSYGYTF. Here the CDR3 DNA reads TGCAGCGTTGAAGTTGGGGGGACAGGGGACAGCTATGGCTACACCTTC.